A selection of T cell receptor beta chains follows, all from one sample in a study of T cell clonotyping in hematopoietic cell transplantation. Using immunoSEQ multiplex PCR, the repertoire was profiled, and TCRdb retains in-frame clones only, with some absent. The sample yields tens of thousands of clones, over 60% seen once. The sequencing used peripheral blood mononuclear cells, collected before stem cell transplant. The receptors stem from a man in his fifties with myelodysplastic syndrome. Some clones in this sample may be carry-over from other donors' samples. Each CDR3 is given with its conserved first and last residue. The D gene is left open where the match is weak. Size is omitted from some rows. Given values are once, few, many or a class for expanded clones.

>-|TRBV11-3|TRBJ1-1|large
CASSLGPVGYTEAFF
>TRBD2|TRBV6-1|TRBJ2-7|few
CASSASGTSYEQYF
>TRBD2|TRBV4-3|TRBJ2-7|-
CASSQDWGGYEQYF
>-|TRBV29-1|TRBJ1-2|-
CSAPSGNVFYGYTF
>-|TRBV5-1|TRBJ2-7|-
CASHGPNTYEQYF
>-|TRBV30|TRBJ1-1|-
CAWSLGLAEAFF
>-|TRBV7-9|TRBJ2-7|few
CASSPWDKTYEQYF
>-|TRBV6-6|TRBJ2-7|-
CASSYGQSYEQYF
>-|TRBV9|TRBJ1-3|few
CASSPRIQVPSGNTIYF
>TRBD2|TRBV7-9|TRBJ2-1|-
CASSLYPLAGDFNEQFF
>TRBD1|TRBV29-1|TRBJ1-3|-
CSVHGQEGNTIYF
>TRBD2|TRBV5-1|TRBJ2-1|-
CASSLERERVEQFF
>-|TRBV29-1|TRBJ1-1|-
CSADRAENTEAFF
>TRBD1|TRBV9|TRBJ1-5|-
CASSTTGGEDPQHF
>-|TRBV6-5|TRBJ1-1|few
CASSYSRIPNTEAFF
>-|TRBV6-5|TRBJ2-7|-
CASSSPADTASYEQYF
>-|TRBV29-1|TRBJ1-1|-
CSVEGIQVFGNTEAFF
>TRBD1|TRBV4-1|TRBJ2-7|-
CASSQEGQLSYEQYF
>TRBD1|TRBV19|TRBJ1-5|-
CASSKTGGLRGLDKPQHF
>TRBD1|TRBV7-2|TRBJ2-3|-
CASSLAGQVSTDTQYF
>-|TRBV6-1|TRBJ1-1|-
CASRRQVRGTEAFF
>-|TRBV28|TRBJ1-5|once
CASLPISNQPQHF
>-|TRBV30|TRBJ1-6|-
CAWRAGPDSPLHF
>-|TRBV7-2|TRBJ2-7|few
CASSLRDINYEQYF
>-|TRBV6-5|TRBJ2-5|-
CASSRGAETQYF
>TRBD1|TRBV2|TRBJ2-5|-
CASRIRQGARETQYF
>-|TRBV5-6|TRBJ1-2|few
CASRSLTGPLGYGYTF
>-|TRBV6-5|TRBJ1-2|-
CASSSRAAGGYTF
>-|TRBV5-1|TRBJ2-7|-
CASSPKDGAYEQYF
>-|TRBV30|TRBJ1-5|-
CAWSVYTSNQPQHF
>-|TRBV30|TRBJ1-5|-
CAWSKGSRNQPQHF
>TRBD2|TRBV10-1|TRBJ2-7|-
CASSEGLAGGLYEQYF
>TRBD1|TRBV6-6|TRBJ1-1|-
CASTRTGNTEAFF
>TRBD1|TRBV29-1|TRBJ2-7|-
CSVPGVQGGEQYF
>-|TRBV6-5|TRBJ2-7|-
CASSYSGGALYEQYF
>-|TRBV6-5|TRBJ1-2|few
CASSLQKGPYGYTF
>TRBD2|TRBV4-3|TRBJ2-1|once
CASSQDPTSGVNEQFF
>-|TRBV5-1|TRBJ2-7|-
CASSPGPPSYEQYF
>-|TRBV30|TRBJ2-1|-
CAWSGRPNEQFF
>TRBD2|TRBV30|TRBJ2-5|-
CAWSAIAGGQETQYF
>-|TRBV28|TRBJ2-7|-
CASSPLWTFLSYEQYF
>-|TRBV25-1|TRBJ2-7|-
CASSVGQEQYF
>-|TRBV7-2|TRBJ2-5|-
CASSLERVETQYF
>-|TRBV4-2|TRBJ1-2|-
CASSQDPVSGYTF
>-|TRBV30|TRBJ2-7|-
CAWSPDLYEQYF
>-|TRBV28|TRBJ1-6|few
CASSSRIYNSPLHF
>TRBD1|TRBV6-1|TRBJ1-5|few
CASSEAGAGGFNQPQHF
>-|TRBV6-1|TRBJ2-1|few
CASSGGIGSNEQFF
>-|TRBV19|TRBJ1-5|-
CASSISGGNQPQHF
>-|TRBV7-2|TRBJ1-2|-
CASSPLAGLGYTF
>-|TRBV28|TRBJ1-1|once
CASSLWRTTEAFF
>-|TRBV30|TRBJ2-2|-
CAWSPIGGGSDELFF
>-|TRBV30|TRBJ1-1|-
CAWSLGTEAFF
>TRBD1|TRBV29-1|TRBJ2-7|-
CSVEATGWEQYF
>-|TRBV28|TRBJ2-7|few
CASSWTLGLYEQYF
>-|TRBV28|TRBJ1-2|-
CASSLPPRQYGYTF
>-|TRBV30|TRBJ2-7|once
CAWSVRPNAYEQYF
>-|TRBV7-3|TRBJ1-1|-
CASSLTDNTEAFF